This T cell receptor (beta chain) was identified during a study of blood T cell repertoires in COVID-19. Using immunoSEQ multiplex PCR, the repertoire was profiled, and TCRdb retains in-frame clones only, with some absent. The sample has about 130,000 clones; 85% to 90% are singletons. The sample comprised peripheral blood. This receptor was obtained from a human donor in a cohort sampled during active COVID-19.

CDR3 residues: CASSPGTGLHYTF. DNA for the CDR3: TGCGCCAGCAGCCCCGGGACAGGTTTACACTACACCTTC. The chain has TRBV5-1 and TRBJ1-2, with TRBD1 matching over 8 bases. V was clipped by 4 bases and J by 10 bases; unmatched bases: 9. The germline CDR1 and CDR2 sequences are SGHRS and YFSETQ. The CDR3 sequence is 13 residues long.